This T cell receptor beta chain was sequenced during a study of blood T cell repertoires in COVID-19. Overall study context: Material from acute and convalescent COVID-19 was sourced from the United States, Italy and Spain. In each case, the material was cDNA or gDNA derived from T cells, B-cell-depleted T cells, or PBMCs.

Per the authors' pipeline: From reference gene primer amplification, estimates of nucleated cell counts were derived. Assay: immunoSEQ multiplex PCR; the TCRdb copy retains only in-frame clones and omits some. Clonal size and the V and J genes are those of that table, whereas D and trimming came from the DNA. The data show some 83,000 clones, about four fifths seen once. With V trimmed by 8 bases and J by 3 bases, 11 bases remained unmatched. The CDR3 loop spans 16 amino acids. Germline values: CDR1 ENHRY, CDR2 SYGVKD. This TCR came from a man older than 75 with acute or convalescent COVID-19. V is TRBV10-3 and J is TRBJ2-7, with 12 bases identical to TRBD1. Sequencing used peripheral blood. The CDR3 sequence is CAIAGTGGERIYEQYF. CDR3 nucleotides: TGTGCCATCGCCGGGACAGGGGGCGAAAGGATCTACGAGCAGTACTTC.